This is a list of T cell receptor beta chains from one sample in a study of OX40 agonist ivuxolimab in advanced cancers. Only in-frame clones appear in the TCRdb table, and some are missing; sequencing was by immunoSEQ multiplex PCR. The sample records 85,000 to 95,000 clones, approximately 92% being singletons. The sample in question was CD4+ or CD8+ T cells sorted from blood, obtained in a trial of the OX40 agonist ivuxolimab. Receptors originate from an adult with an advanced solid tumor such as melanoma, head and neck, liver or kidney cancer. Each CDR3 is given with its conserved first and last residue. Fields, in order: V gene, clone size, D gene, J gene, CDR3 DNA, CDR3 protein. D genes are given only for firm matches. Not every row has a clone size; where given, it reads once, few, many or a size class.

v_call: TRBV7-3; clone_size: .; d_call: .; j_call: TRBJ2-1; cdr3_nt: TGTGCCAGCAGCTTAAATCTGGGACCGGGGAGCAATGAGCAGTTCTTC; cdr3_aa: CASSLNLGPGSNEQFF
v_call: TRBV6-6; clone_size: .; d_call: .; j_call: TRBJ2-7; cdr3_nt: TGTGCCAGCAGTGCGGGGGCGTCGGGGGAGCAGTACTTC; cdr3_aa: CASSAGASGEQYF
v_call: TRBV19; clone_size: .; d_call: .; j_call: TRBJ1-5; cdr3_nt: TGTGCCAGTAGTATAAGACAGGCCCTCAATCAGCCCCAGCATTTT; cdr3_aa: CASSIRQALNQPQHF
v_call: TRBV6-1; clone_size: .; d_call: .; j_call: TRBJ1-1; cdr3_nt: TGTGCCAGCAGTGCCTCAGGGCAGGGCACTGAAGCTTTCTTT; cdr3_aa: CASSASGQGTEAFF
v_call: TRBV12-5; clone_size: .; d_call: .; j_call: TRBJ1-1; cdr3_nt: TGTGCTAGTGGCCCGAGCCGCTCCAAACAAGCTTTCTTT; cdr3_aa: CASGPSRSKQAFF
v_call: TRBV7-2; clone_size: .; d_call: TRBD1; j_call: TRBJ2-7; cdr3_nt: TGTGCCAGCAGCCTGAGGACAGGGGGCCACGAGCAGTACTTC; cdr3_aa: CASSLRTGGHEQYF
v_call: TRBV11-1; clone_size: .; d_call: TRBD2; j_call: TRBJ2-3; cdr3_nt: TGTGCCAGCCAACGAGCGGGAGAGTTCAATGCAGATACGCAGTATTTT; cdr3_aa: CASQRAGEFNADTQYF
v_call: TRBV7-2; clone_size: .; d_call: .; j_call: TRBJ2-1; cdr3_nt: TGTGCCAGCAGCTTAGCCGGGACACCATACAATGAGCAGTTCTTC; cdr3_aa: CASSLAGTPYNEQFF
v_call: TRBV28; clone_size: .; d_call: TRBD1; j_call: TRBJ2-5; cdr3_nt: TGTGCCAGCAGTTTGGACAGGGACGGCCAAGAGACCCAGTACTTC; cdr3_aa: CASSLDRDGQETQYF
v_call: TRBV4-2; clone_size: once; d_call: .; j_call: TRBJ2-7; cdr3_nt: TGTGCCAGCAGCCAAGAGTCCAGGGGCTCCTACGAGCAGTACTTC; cdr3_aa: CASSQESRGSYEQYF
v_call: TRBV27; clone_size: once; d_call: TRBD2; j_call: TRBJ2-1; cdr3_nt: TGTGCCAGCATTGGTTTCGGGCTAGCGGGAGGGAATGAGCAGTTCTTC; cdr3_aa: CASIGFGLAGGNEQFF
v_call: TRBV18; clone_size: .; d_call: TRBD1; j_call: TRBJ1-4; cdr3_nt: TGTGCCAGCTCACCTCCGGCGGACAGGGGTGAAAAACTGTTTTTT; cdr3_aa: CASSPPADRGEKLFF
v_call: TRBV4-3; clone_size: .; d_call: TRBD2; j_call: TRBJ2-3; cdr3_nt: TGCGCCAGCAGCCAAACCCCACTAGCGGGAGGTAACACAGATACGCAGTATTTT; cdr3_aa: CASSQTPLAGGNTDTQYF
v_call: TRBV4-3; clone_size: .; d_call: .; j_call: TRBJ1-2; cdr3_nt: TGCGCCAGCAGCCAAGATCTTGGGGGAATGGTTGGCTACACCTTC; cdr3_aa: CASSQDLGGMVGYTF
v_call: TRBV5-6; clone_size: .; d_call: .; j_call: TRBJ2-5; cdr3_nt: TGTGCCAGCAGCTTGCGGCAGGAGCAAGAGACCCAGTACTTC; cdr3_aa: CASSLRQEQETQYF
v_call: TRBV6-6; clone_size: .; d_call: .; j_call: TRBJ1-4; cdr3_nt: TGTGCCAGCAGCCGCGGACGGATAAATGAAAAACTGTTTTTT; cdr3_aa: CASSRGRINEKLFF
v_call: TRBV2; clone_size: .; d_call: .; j_call: TRBJ1-2; cdr3_nt: TGTGCCAGCGCCTCGGGACACATAATAGAGGGCTATGGCTACACCTTC; cdr3_aa: CASASGHIIEGYGYTF
v_call: TRBV5-1; clone_size: .; d_call: .; j_call: TRBJ2-7; cdr3_nt: TGCGCCAGCAGCTTGGAGGGCAGGCCGCCCACTCGGGAGCAGTACTTC; cdr3_aa: CASSLEGRPPTREQYF
v_call: TRBV5-4; clone_size: .; d_call: TRBD1; j_call: TRBJ1-1; cdr3_nt: TGTGCCAGCAGCTTGAGGGCAGGGGGGAACACTGAAGCTTTCTTT; cdr3_aa: CASSLRAGGNTEAFF
v_call: TRBV30; clone_size: .; d_call: TRBD2; j_call: TRBJ2-7; cdr3_nt: TGTGCCTGGGGAGCGGGAGCTCCTTCTCACTTTTTATACGAGCAGTACTTC; cdr3_aa: CAWGAGAPSHFLYEQYF